These 11 T cell receptor beta chains were sequenced from one sample in a study of vaccination and CD4 T cells after COVID-19. Treatment denoted: roughly 11-day PBMC culture with coronavirus spike peptide pools or control peptides (ViraFEST assay). Their antigens remain unidentified. Scientists ran DNA taken from cultured CD4+ T cells through the Oncomine TCR Beta short-read assay for sequencing. TCRdb re-derived calls from the PCR reads in MiXCR, one entry per CDR3 protein. The data hold roughly 12,000 distinct CDR3 sequences, with around 47% observed a single time. The material sequenced was CD4+ T cells from blood, cultured in vitro. The receptors here all came from a human donor who had recovered from COVID-19.

The V and J genes are TRBV7-2 and TRBJ2-2, with 7 bases identical to TRBD2. This CDR3 region has 13 residues. The V and J ends lost 11 bases and 1 base, in that order; junction bases with no gene match: 4. CDR1 SGHTA and CDR2 FQGNSA come from the germline V gene. CDR3 in amino acids: CALREGNTGELFF. CDR3 DNA sequence: TGTGCCCTTAGGGAGGGGAACACCGGGGAGCTGTTTTTT.

The chain carries TRBV7-2 and TRBJ1-5; no reliable D call. The CDR3 loop spans 13 amino acids. Germline CDR1 SGHTA, CDR2 FQGNSA. The ends were cut back, 4 bases at V and 4 bases at J, with 8 bases in the middle. This CDR3 reads CASSSSGNQPQHF. As DNA, the CDR3 is TGTGCCAGCAGCTCCTCCGGGAATCAGCCCCAGCATTTT.

The table lists this clonotype with a few counts. The J gene is TRBJ1-2, the V gene TRBV7-9, with D possibly TRBD1 on 6 matching bases. The germline V gene encodes CDR1 SEHNR and CDR2 FQNEAQ (reference sequence). Trimming took off 2 bases at V and 4 bases at J, with 11 bases between the two ends. This CDR3 is 14 amino acids long. The CDR3, as DNA: TGTGCCAGCAGCTTACTGGGGGCCCGCTATGGCTACACCTTC. Its translation is CASSLLGARYGYTF.

The chain employs TRBV24-1 and TRBJ2-2; TRBD1 or TRBD2 may be the D gene (5 bases each). The CDR3 consists of 15 residues. The germline V and J ends were trimmed by 4 bases and 2 bases, with 10 bases remaining between them. Germline CDR1 is KGHDR and CDR2 is SFDVKD. The CDR3 sequence: CATSDWDPNTGELFF. CDR3 DNA sequence: TGTGCCACCAGTGACTGGGACCCCAACACCGGGGAGCTGTTTTTT.

This clonotype was counted a few times. This sequence joins TRBV7-6 and TRBJ1-5, with 7 bases identical to TRBD1. Germline CDR1 is SGHVS and CDR2 is FNYEAQ. This CDR3 is 13 amino acids long. With 8 bases clipped from V and 7 bases from J, the junction kept 8 bases outside the gene matches. The CDR3 region is CASGDTGDQPQHF. CDR3 DNA sequence: TGTGCCAGCGGCGATACAGGGGACCAGCCCCAGCATTTT.

V and J are TRBV7-9 and TRBJ2-3; 7 positions agree with TRBD1. The trim removed 5 bases at V and 2 bases at J, leaving 4 bases unmatched. The CDR3 loop spans 14 amino acids. Germline V gene lookup returns CDR1 SEHNR and CDR2 FQNEAQ (reference sequence). CDR3 sequence: CASSPGQNTDTQYF. The CDR3 DNA reads TGTGCCAGCAGCCCGGGACAGAACACAGATACGCAGTATTTT. The full variable domain, its missing parts supplied by reference TRBV7-9 and TRBJ2-3, is DTGVSQNPRHKITKRGQNVTFRCDPISEHNRLYWYRQTLGQGPEFLTYFQNEAQLEKSRLLSDRFSAERPKGSFSTLEIQRTEQGDSAMYLCASSPGQNTDTQYFGPGTRLTVL.

The chain has TRBV10-3 and TRBJ2-7, with 12 bases aligning to TRBD2. This CDR3 spans 17 amino acids. Germline trimming cut 8 bases from V and 5 bases from J; bases unmatched to any gene: 16. Germline loops: CDR1 ENHRY, CDR2 SYGVKD. For the CDR3, the DNA is TGTGCCATCGACTTTTCTAGCGGGAGGGTGAAGGGCCACGAGCAGTACTTC. This codes for CAIDFSSGRVKGHEQYF.

The chain links TRBV6-5 to TRBJ1-5, with D possibly matching TRBD1 (5 bases). Germline CDR1 reads MNHEY; CDR2 reads SVGAGI. CDR3 size: 16 residues. Trimming stripped 2 bases from V and 3 bases from J, with 14 bases between. Here the CDR3 DNA reads TGTGCCAGCAGTTACCCCTTAGGGGTTTACAATCAGCCCCAGCATTTT. This sequence encodes CASSYPLGVYNQPQHF.

J is TRBJ2-5 and V is TRBV24-1; 9 bases are shared with TRBD2. Trimming cost V 1 base and J 5 bases; bases outside gene matches: 7. Germline CDR1 is KGHDR and CDR2 is SFDVKD. The CDR3 is 16 amino acids. Here the CDR3 DNA reads TGTGCCACCAGTGATTTATCTGCGGGAGGGCTTGAGACCCAGTACTTC. Its protein is CATSDLSAGGLETQYF.

V and J are TRBV19 and TRBJ2-7; possible D gene TRBD2, 6 bases. This CDR3 contains 14 residues. The germline CDR1 and CDR2 sequences are LNHDA and SQIVND (reference sequence). V lost 8 bases, J lost 1 base, and 15 bases lay in between. CDR3 residues: CASGASARSYEQYF. The CDR3 DNA follows: TGTGCCAGTGGGGCTAGCGCCCGATCCTACGAGCAGTACTTC.

This CDR3 is CASSLIRSGANVLTF. The CDR3 DNA reads as TGTGCCAGCAGTTTGATACGCTCTGGGGCCAACGTCCTGACTTTC. V is TRBV6-2 or TRBV6-3 and J is TRBJ2-6; no reliable D call. The CDR3 totals 15 residues. The germline V gene encodes CDR1 MNHEY and CDR2 SVGEGT. Trimming left V 4 bases short and J 0 bases short, with 7 bases between.